The T cell receptor beta chain under discussion was sequenced for a study of response to subunit inactivated influenza vaccine. Study results and limitations: Few new T cells, the authors suggested, are recruited by each seasonal influenza vaccination.

Regarding this clonotype: Antigen: not known.

The germline V and J ends were trimmed by 6 bases and 2 bases, with 15 bases remaining between them. Germline V gives CDR1 MNHEY, CDR2 SVGEGT. CDR3 length equals 15 residues. TCRdb independently ran MiXCR on the RT-PCR reads; one entry per CDR3 protein. The data contain about 240,000 distinct CDR3 sequences, 10% to 15% of them singletons. The sequenced sample was non-naive T cells sorted from PBMCs, obtained approximately 15 days before vaccination. The TCR originated in a man between 50 and 59 years old who received an inactivated influenza vaccine. V gene TRBV6-2 or TRBV6-3 combines with J gene TRBJ2-3; D is possibly TRBD2 (6 bases). CDR3 region: CASRAPGLHTDTQYF. The DNA of the CDR3 is TGTGCCAGCAGGGCTCCGGGACTGCACACAGATACGCAGTATTTT.